What follows are 14 T cell receptor beta chains derived from one specimen sequenced in a study of OX40 agonist ivuxolimab in advanced cancers. TCRdb keeps only in-frame clones here, not all; method: immunoSEQ multiplex PCR. The sample carries around 50,000 clones, about 83% recorded once. The sample here was CD4+ or CD8+ T cells sorted from blood, taken in a trial of the OX40 agonist ivuxolimab. The receptors were gathered from an adult with an advanced solid tumor such as melanoma, head and neck, liver or kidney cancer.

The chain recombines TRBV19 with TRBJ1-5, with a tentative D call TRBD1 (5 bases). The V gene lost 7 bases and the J gene lost 9 bases, with 25 bases spanning the gap. The CDR3 extends over 16 amino acids. CDR1 is LNHDA, CDR2 SQIVND, per germline (reference sequence). CDR3 DNA: TGTGCCAGTACTCAAGGGCCGGGGGTGAACTCTTGGCCCCAGCATTTT. It codes for CASTQGPGVNSWPQHF.

The chain links TRBV2 to TRBJ2-1; 11 nucleotides agree with TRBD1. CDR3 length equals 13 residues. Germline V gene data show CDR1 as SNHLY and CDR2 as FYNNEI. The J segment lost 10 bases and the V segment lost 7 bases, leaving 6 bases of the junction unmatched. In nucleotides, the CDR3 is TGTGCCAGCACTGGACAGGGGGCAGGGGAGCAGTTCTTC. Amino acids: CASTGQGAGEQFF.

The V call is TRBV7-2, the J call TRBJ1-1, with unresolved D. The CDR3 spans 14 residues. V lost 4 bases and J lost 2, with 11 bases in between. Looked up from germline, CDR1 is SGHTA and CDR2 is FQGNSA. The CDR3 sequence: CASSSMAANTEAFF. Here the CDR3 DNA reads TGTGCCAGCAGCTCTATGGCAGCAAACACTGAAGCTTTCTTT.

In its sample, this clone ranks as medium-sized. Other DNA sequences of this sample code for an identical CDR3. The rearrangement uses TRBV4-1 and TRBJ1-3; unclear D gene. V lost 0 bases to trimming and J lost 0 bases, with 6 bases between them. The CDR3 has 15 amino acids. Germline loops: CDR1 MGHRA, CDR2 YSYEKL. The CDR3 loop is CASSQDGSSGNTIYF. In nucleotides, the CDR3 is TGCGCCAGCAGCCAAGATGGGAGCTCTGGAAACACCATATATTTT.

CDR3 sequence: CASRGRGKETQYF. The CDR3 DNA reads as TGTGCCAGTCGTGGCAGGGGGAAAGAGACCCAGTACTTC. The chain employs TRBV19 and TRBJ2-5, with 7 nucleotides matching TRBD1. The junction had 6 bases not matched to a gene; V was cut back by 8 bases and J by 3 bases. Germline CDR1 is LNHDA and CDR2 is SQIVND (reference sequence). The CDR3 covers 13 residues. The entire variable domain, with the rest obtained from reference TRBV19 and TRBJ2-5, is as follows: DGGITQSPKYLFRKEGQNVTLSCEQNLNHDAMYWYRQDPGQGLRLIYYSQIVNDFQKGDIAEGYSVSREKKESFPLTVTSAQKNPTAFYLCASRGRGKETQYFGPGTRLLVL.

This clone was detected once. The V gene is TRBV4-2, the J gene TRBJ1-2; no firm D call. CDR3 length: 14 residues. With 0 bases removed from V and 2 bases from J, the gap between germline ends came to 7 bases. Germline V gives CDR1 LGHNA, CDR2 YNFKEQ. CDR3 coding DNA: TGTGCCAGCAGCCAAGAGGGCGGAAACTATGGCTACACCTTC. Translating gives CASSQEGGNYGYTF.

The CDR3 loop reads CASRAPGITDTQYF. In DNA form, the CDR3 reads TGTGCCAGCAGGGCTCCGGGTATCACAGATACGCAGTATTTT. V is TRBV11-1 and J is TRBJ2-3; D remains ambiguous. The CDR3 is 14 residues long. Germline assignment: CDR1 SGHAT and CDR2 FQDESV (reference sequence). The V and J ends lost 6 bases and 2 bases respectively, with 12 bases between them.

The CDR3 DNA follows: TGTGCCTGGAGTGTTGTGGCTCGCAATAATTCACCCCTCCACTTT. This encodes CAWSVVARNNSPLHF. The J gene is TRBJ1-6, the V gene TRBV30; D gene unclear. This CDR3 has 15 residues. The V and J ends lost 0 bases and 5 bases respectively, with 11 bases between them. Germline CDR1 and CDR2: GTSNPN and SVGIG (reference sequence). The entire variable domain, with the rest obtained from reference TRBV30 and TRBJ1-6, is as follows: SQTIHQWPATLVQPVGSPLSLECTVEGTSNPNLYWYRQAAGRGLQLLFYSVGIGQISSEVPQNLSASRPQDRQFILSSKKLLLSDSGFYLCAWSVVARNNSPLHFGNGTRLTVT.

The chain couples TRBV7-3 to TRBJ2-5; maybe TRBD2 (6 bases). Trimming pared 5 bases from V and 2 bases from J, leaving 15 bases between. Per the germline V gene, CDR1 is SGHTA and CDR2 is FQGTGA. The CDR3 is 15 amino acids. CDR3 in amino acids: CASSRQSGHQETQYF. CDR3 DNA sequence: TGTGCCAGCAGCCGACAGAGCGGGCATCAAGAGACCCAGTACTTC. Filled out from reference TRBV7-3 and TRBJ2-5, the complete variable domain reads GAGVSQTPSNKVTEKGKYVELRCDPISGHTALYWYRQSLGQGPEFLIYFQGTGAADDSGLPNDRFFAVRPEGSVSTLKIQRTERGDSAVYLCASSRQSGHQETQYFGPGTRLLVL.

This clone appeared once. The chain combines TRBV5-1 with TRBJ1-1; 7 nucleotides line up with TRBD1. CDR3 length equals 17 residues. J was trimmed by 0 bases and V by 2 bases; bases with no gene match: 10. Germline V lookup: CDR1 SGHRS, CDR2 YFSETQ. The CDR3 coding sequence is TGCGCCAGCAGCTTCCACCCTGGACAGGCCATGAACACTGAAGCTTTCTTT. Residues: CASSFHPGQAMNTEAFF. The whole variable domain, filled in from reference TRBV5-1 and TRBJ1-1, reads KAGVTQTPRYLIKTRGQQVTLSCSPISGHRSVSWYQQTPGQGLQFLFEYFSETQRNKGNFPGRFSGRQFSNSRSEMNVSTLELGDSALYLCASSFHPGQAMNTEAFFGQGTRLTVV.

The chain links TRBV28 to TRBJ2-2; 9 bases agree with TRBD2. J gave up 6 bases and V 5 bases, and 10 bases lay outside the gene matches. The CDR3 is 16 amino acids. Looked up from germline, CDR1 is MDHEN and CDR2 is SYDVKM. CDR3 nucleotide sequence: TGTGCCAGCAGTCCTTGGGGGACTAGCAGGGCCGGGGAGCTGTTTTTT. Protein product: CASSPWGTSRAGELFF.

The J gene is TRBJ2-7, the V gene TRBV6-6; the D is unclear. From germline, CDR1 is MNHNY and CDR2 SVGAGI (reference sequence). V gave up 5 bases and J gave up 6 bases, with 11 bases separating them. CDR3 length equals 12 residues. In nucleotides, the CDR3 is TGTGCCAGCAGTAAAGAAGTGGGCGAGCAGTACTTC. This encodes CASSKEVGEQYF.

As for this clone: In the same sample, other DNA sequences code for this CDR3. This rearrangement joins TRBV11-2 to TRBJ1-3, with TRBD1 identical over 7 bases. Trimming cost V 1 base and J 2 bases; bases outside gene matches: 2. The germline CDR1 and CDR2 sequences are SGHAT and FQNNGV. CDR3 length: 15 residues. CDR3 in DNA: TGTGCCAGCAGCTTAGCTACAGGGGCTGGAAACACCATATATTTT. Protein product: CASSLATGAGNTIYF.

This rearrangement joins TRBV7-3 to TRBJ2-2; the match to TRBD2 covers 14 bases. V gave up 5 bases and J gave up 6 bases; unmatched junction bases: 8. The CDR3 totals 17 residues. The germline gives CDR1 SGHTA, CDR2 FQGTGA. The CDR3 DNA sequence: TGTGCCAGCAGCGAGAAAGGGACTAGCGGGAGCTCCGGGGAGCTGTTTTTT. Residues: CASSEKGTSGSSGELFF. The entire variable domain, with the rest obtained from reference TRBV7-3 and TRBJ2-2, is as follows: GAGVSQTPSNKVTEKGKYVELRCDPISGHTALYWYRQSLGQGPEFLIYFQGTGAADDSGLPNDRFFAVRPEGSVSTLKIQRTERGDSAVYLCASSEKGTSGSSGELFFGEGSRLTVL.